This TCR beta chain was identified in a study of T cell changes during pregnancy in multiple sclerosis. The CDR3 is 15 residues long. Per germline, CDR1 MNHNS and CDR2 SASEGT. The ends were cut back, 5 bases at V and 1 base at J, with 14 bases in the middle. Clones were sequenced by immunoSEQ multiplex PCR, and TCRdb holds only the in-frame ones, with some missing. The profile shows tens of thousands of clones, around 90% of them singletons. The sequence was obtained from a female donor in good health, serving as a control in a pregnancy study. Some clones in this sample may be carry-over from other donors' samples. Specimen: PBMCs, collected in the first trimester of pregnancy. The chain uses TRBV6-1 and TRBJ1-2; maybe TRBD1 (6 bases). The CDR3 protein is CASSRPSQGNYGYTF. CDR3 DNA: TGTGCCAGCAGTAGACCCTCACAGGGTAACTATGGCTACACCTTC.